This T cell receptor beta chain was documented in a study of fetal regulatory T cell absence and autoimmunity (dated by TCRdb to the late 2010s). About the study as a whole: The IPEX patients showed exocrine pancreas autoimmunity in the absence of clinical diabetes. General conclusions and limits of the study: Cord blood and pancreas had broadly similar TRB gene family usage, resembling published neonatal and adult repertoires. The TCR compartment showed significant oligoclonal enrichment in pancreas versus cord blood, with some top clones over 85-fold enriched. The oligoclonal enrichment was interpreted as supporting antigen-driven autoimmunity in the pancreas before birth in IPEX syndrome.

In regard to this clone: Which antigen it targets is not known. No much larger clonotype is one base removed from it; base qualities were not supplied.

TCRbeta CDR3 regions were amplified and barcoded by two-step multiplex PCR on the immunoSEQ human TCRbeta survey platform. Libraries were sequenced on Illumina instruments, with IgH sequenced in parallel from the same samples. The authors processed their data as follows. Raw reads were filtered against IMGT V, D, J definitions and were binned using a nearest-neighbor algorithm so that PCR and sequencing errors were removed. A clone was defined by an identical nucleotide sequence, and differential abundance between tissues was tested with a Fisher exact test for each clone at a pFDR threshold of p<0.01. A minimum inclusion filter of 10 in either sample excluded clones with frequencies too low for statistical inference. Pairwise clonal comparisons used the immunoSEQ Analyzer, and gene family usage was assessed with IMGT tools. TCRdb carries this immuneACCESS record with in-frame sequences only. Its versions omit some clonotypes, under half of them owing to an unresolved V gene in the studies checked, with the rest unexplained. D and trimming were read from the DNA, whereas the V and J calls and clone size are those reported in that table. Present in this sample are 46,000 or so clones, roughly 83% of which were seen just once. About 0.37% of the sample lies in the top ten.

V was cut back by 6 bases and J by 6 bases, leaving a gap of 11 bases between them. CDR1 and CDR2 are drawn from the germline V gene (reference sequence): DFQATT, SNEGSKA. There are 11 amino acids in the CDR3, from cysteine to phenylalanine inclusive. The kept DNA is CDR3 alone, 33 bases in frame from the first base. The DNeasy Blood and Tissue Kit was used to extract roughly 2-3.1 ug of genomic DNA from umbilical cord blood or frozen pancreas. The sequence was collected from a newborn boy with IPEX syndrome. Sample: cord blood. The chain is made from TRBV20-1 and TRBJ1-2; too little of a D gene remains to name it. For the CDR3, the sequence is CSASVENGYTF. The nucleotide sequence is given as TGCAGTGCCTCCGTGGAGAATGGCTACACCTTC.